The entry that follows covers one T cell receptor (beta chain) sequence. Data came from immunoSEQ multiplex PCR; TCRdb stores just in-frame clones and leaves some out. The sample gives tens of thousands of clones, 70% to 90% of which show up once; 2.9% is in the top ten. The sample is drawn from a study of blood T cell repertoires in COVID-19. Study details: Nucleic acid was either cDNA or gDNA, and it came from T cells, B-cell-depleted T cells, or PBMCs.

The germline gives CDR1 KGHDR, CDR2 SFDVKD. The CDR3 is made up of 14 amino acids. Trimming took 4 bases from V and 2 from J, leaving 11 bases between them. Sequencing input: peripheral blood. V and J are TRBV24-1 and TRBJ2-7, with D perhaps matching TRBD2 (7 bases). The TCR was taken from a woman aged 80 or over with acute or convalescent COVID-19. CDR3: CATSESGGPYEQYF. The CDR3 region has the DNA TGTGCCACCAGTGAATCCGGGGGGCCCTACGAGCAGTACTTC.